These 14 T cell receptor beta chains share one sample of origin, sequenced in a study of cytomegalovirus exposure and HLA in healthy donors. The repertoire was sequenced with immunoSEQ multiplex PCR; TCRdb's copy has only in-frame clones and lacks some. The sample has 180,000 or so clones; about 89% are singletons. Material for sequencing was PBMCs. Receptor source: a man younger than 40 in good health and CMV-seropositive.

This chain links TRBV27 with TRBJ1-5, with D unclear. From germline, CDR1 is MNHEY and CDR2 SMNVEV (reference sequence). The CDR3 has 14 amino acids. V gave up 7 bases and J gave up 7 bases, with 17 bases separating them. CDR3 DNA: TGTGCCAGCACGTCCGGCAGGCTAGACCAGCCCCAGCATTTT. Residues: CASTSGRLDQPQHF.

V gene TRBV28 combines with J gene TRBJ2-5; TRBD2 aligns across 8 bases. The CDR3 extends over 16 amino acids. Germline CDR1 is MDHEN and CDR2 is SYDVKM. Losses at the gene ends were 5 bases for V and 2 bases for J; bases not matched to a gene: 10. CDR3 amino acids: CASSLRAGVEQETQYF. As DNA, the CDR3 is TGTGCCAGCAGTCTCCGAGCGGGAGTAGAACAAGAGACCCAGTACTTC.

The rearrangement joins TRBV5-1 to TRBJ1-2; possible D gene TRBD1, 6 bases. The length of the CDR3 is 13 residues. Germline CDR1 and CDR2: SGHRS and YFSETQ. Trimming shortened V by 2 bases and J by 5 bases, and 10 bases separated the two germline ends. CDR3 DNA sequence: TGCGCCAGCAGCTTCCAAACAGGGTATGGCTACACCTTC. It translates to CASSFQTGYGYTF.

The chain employs TRBV7-3 and TRBJ2-2, with D possibly being TRBD2 (5 bases). Germline CDR1 SGHTA, CDR2 FQGTGA. V was pared by 5 bases and J by 3 bases, with 10 bases between. The CDR3 runs 14 residues. This chain's CDR3 is CASSLDYHTGELFF. CDR3 nucleotide sequence: TGTGCCAGCAGCCTCGACTACCACACCGGGGAGCTGTTTTTT.

This chain uses TRBV2 with TRBJ1-2; D is uncertain. V lost 2 bases to trimming and J lost 2 bases, with 18 bases between them. Looked up from germline, CDR1 is SNHLY and CDR2 is FYNNEI. The CDR3 length is 17 residues. The CDR3 DNA sequence: TGTGCCAGCAGTGAACAGGCCCGGACGGTTGGGAACTATGGCTACACCTTC. Translation gives CASSEQARTVGNYGYTF.

The J gene is TRBJ2-7, the V gene TRBV9; D may match TRBD1 or TRBD2 (5 bases each). CDR1 and CDR2 (germline): SGDLS, YYNGEE. With 3 bases removed from V and 3 bases from J, the gap between germline ends came to 16 bases. This CDR3 spans 15 amino acids. The CDR3 nucleotides are TGTGCCAGCAGCGGGGGGTCGAGAAGCGACTACGAGCAGTACTTC. Protein sequence: CASSGGSRSDYEQYF.

The J gene is TRBJ2-1, the V gene TRBV9, with TRBD2 identical over 12 bases. This CDR3 has 15 amino acids. From germline, CDR1 is SGDLS and CDR2 YYNGEE. The ends lost 4 bases at V and 6 bases at J; junction bases unmatched: 5. The CDR3 nucleotides read TGTGCCAGCAGCCTCCTAGCGGGGGGGCCCAATGAGCAGTTCTTC. Protein product: CASSLLAGGPNEQFF.

The chain links TRBV7-2 to TRBJ2-7, with 8 bases identical to TRBD1. Germline V gene data show CDR1 as SGHTA and CDR2 as FQGNSA. Trimming cost V 4 bases and J 4 bases; bases outside gene matches: 12. The CDR3 spans 16 residues. CDR3 nucleotide sequence: TGTGCCAGCAGCTCCCCCGGTAGGACAGGGCAGTACGAGCAGTACTTC. It translates to CASSSPGRTGQYEQYF.

CDR3 amino acids: CASSYDRNYEQYF. The CDR3 DNA reads as TGTGCCAGCAGCTACGACAGAAACTACGAGCAGTACTTC. V and J are TRBV7-9 and TRBJ2-7; possibly TRBD1 for D (5 bases). The germline gives CDR1 SEHNR, CDR2 FQNEAQ (reference sequence). The CDR3 has 13 amino acids. V was trimmed by 4 bases and J by 3 bases, leaving 10 bases between them.

The chain couples TRBV7-3 to TRBJ2-3, with D unclear. The CDR3 runs 13 residues. The V end lost 0 bases, the J end lost 8 bases, and 9 bases lay between the germline ends. CDR1 and CDR2 (germline): SGHTA, FQGTGA. CDR3 region: CASSLTFRSTQYF. The CDR3 nucleotides are TGTGCCAGCAGCTTAACGTTTCGTAGTACGCAGTATTTT.

The chain's CDR3 is CASSSRYRGDEAFF. The CDR3 region has the DNA TGCGCCAGCAGCTCGCGATACAGGGGGGATGAAGCTTTCTTT. V gene TRBV4-3 combines with J gene TRBJ1-1; 8 bases match TRBD1. J lost 7 bases, V lost 5 bases, and 9 bases had no gene match. Germline values: CDR1 LGHNA, CDR2 YSLEER. This CDR3 has 14 amino acids.

The rearrangement uses TRBV7-2 and TRBJ1-2; TRBD1 is a possible D gene (6 bases). In germline, CDR1 is SGHTA, CDR2 FQGNSA. Trimming stripped 1 base from V and 4 bases from J, with 13 bases between. The CDR3 has 15 residues. DNA of the CDR3: TGTGCCAGCAGCTTAGGTGGACAGATGACCTATGGCTACACCTTC. This sequence encodes CASSLGGQMTYGYTF.

The V call is TRBV19, the J call TRBJ1-2; maybe TRBD1 (6 bases). This CDR3 spans 12 amino acids. Germline loops: CDR1 LNHDA, CDR2 SQIVND (reference sequence). V lost 5 bases, J lost 10 bases, and 14 bases lay in between. The DNA of the CDR3 is TGTGCCAGTAGTCCGGCAGGGGTAGACTACACCTTC. It is translated as CASSPAGVDYTF.

The CDR3 bases are TGTGCCAGCAGCCATCCCCTCCCGGGGGCCTTTCTAGCGGGAGGGTCCTACGAGCAGTACTTC. Translated, it gives CASSHPLPGAFLAGGSYEQYF. The rearrangement links TRBV4-2 to TRBJ2-7, with TRBD2 matching over 12 bases. CDR3 size: 21 residues. With V trimmed by 3 bases and J by 1 base, 19 bases remained unmatched. Germline V gene data show CDR1 as LGHNA and CDR2 as YNFKEQ.